This T cell receptor (beta chain) was found in a study of radiotherapy plus CTLA-4 blockade in lung cancer. Turning to the study itself: Among all patients, roughly 17% showed objective responses, while about 30% had disease control. General study findings and limits: According to reports, early shifts in blood T cell clones, alongside interferon-beta, forecast response most accurately. Expansion of tumor-derived TCR clones was observed in blood after radiotherapy plus ipilimumab.

The length of the CDR3 is 13 residues. CDR1 is SGHNT and CDR2 is YENEEA in the germline V gene. J was trimmed by 8 bases and V by 9 bases; bases with no gene match: 4. This clone occurred a few times. Its cognate antigen is unknown. The method was immunoSEQ multiplex PCR; TCRdb's version includes in-frame clones alone and lacks a portion of them. The table shows around 100,000 clones, with around 74% occurring only once. The chain carries TRBV11-3 and TRBJ2-1, with TRBD2 matching over 13 bases. The sequencing here drew on peripheral blood, taken from a patient treated with radiotherapy plus ipilimumab. The TCR originated in a human donor with non-small cell lung cancer who had a partial response to radiotherapy plus ipilimumab. Some clones in this sample may be carry-over from other donors' samples. The CDR3 region is CASGLAGVHEQFF. In DNA form, the CDR3 reads TGTGCCAGTGGACTAGCGGGAGTGCATGAGCAGTTCTTC.